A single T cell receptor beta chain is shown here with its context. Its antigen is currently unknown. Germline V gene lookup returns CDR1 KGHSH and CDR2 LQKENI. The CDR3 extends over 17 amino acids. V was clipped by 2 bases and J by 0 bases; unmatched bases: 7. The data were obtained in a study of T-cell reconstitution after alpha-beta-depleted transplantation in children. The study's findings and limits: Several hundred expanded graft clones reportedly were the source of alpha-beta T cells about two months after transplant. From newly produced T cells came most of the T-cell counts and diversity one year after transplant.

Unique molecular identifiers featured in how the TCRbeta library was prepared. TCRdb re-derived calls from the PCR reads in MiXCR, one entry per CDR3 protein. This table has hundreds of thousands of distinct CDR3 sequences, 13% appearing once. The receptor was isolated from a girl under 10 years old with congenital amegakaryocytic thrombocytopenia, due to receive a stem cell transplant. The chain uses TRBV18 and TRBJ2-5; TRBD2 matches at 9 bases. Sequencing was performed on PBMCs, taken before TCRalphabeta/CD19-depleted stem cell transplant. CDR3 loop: CASSPVSASGNQETQYF. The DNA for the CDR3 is TGTGCCAGCTCACCAGTTTCGGCTAGCGGGAACCAAGAGACCCAGTACTTC. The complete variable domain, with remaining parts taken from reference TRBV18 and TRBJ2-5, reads NAGVMQNPRHLVRRRGQEARLRCSPMKGHSHVYWYRQLPEEGLKFMVYLQKENIIDESGMPKERFSAEFPKEGPSILRIQQVVRGDSAAYFCASSPVSASGNQETQYFGPGTRLLVL.